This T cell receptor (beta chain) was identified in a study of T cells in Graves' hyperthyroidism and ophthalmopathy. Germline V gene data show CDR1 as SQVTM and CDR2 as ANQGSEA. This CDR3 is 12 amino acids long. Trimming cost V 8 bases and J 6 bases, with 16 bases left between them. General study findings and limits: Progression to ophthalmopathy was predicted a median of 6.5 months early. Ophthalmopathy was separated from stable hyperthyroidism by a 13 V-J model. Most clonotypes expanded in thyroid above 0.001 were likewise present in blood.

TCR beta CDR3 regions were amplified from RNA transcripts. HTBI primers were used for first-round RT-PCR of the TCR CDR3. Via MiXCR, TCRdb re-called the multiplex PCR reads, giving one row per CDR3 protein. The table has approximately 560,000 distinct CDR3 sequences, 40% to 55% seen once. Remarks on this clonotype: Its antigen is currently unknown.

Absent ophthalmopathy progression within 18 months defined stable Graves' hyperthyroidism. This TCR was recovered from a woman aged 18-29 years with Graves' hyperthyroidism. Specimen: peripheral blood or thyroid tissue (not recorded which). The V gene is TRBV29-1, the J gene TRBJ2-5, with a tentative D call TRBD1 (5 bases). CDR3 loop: CSTDTGEKTQYF. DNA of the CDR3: TGCAGCACCGACACAGGAGAGAAGACCCAGTACTTC.